This T cell receptor beta chain was identified in a study of T cells in Graves' hyperthyroidism and ophthalmopathy. RNA transcripts gave rise to amplified TCR beta CDR3 regions. Primed by the HTBI set, a first-round RT-PCR was run on the TCR CDR3. Via MiXCR, TCRdb re-called the multiplex PCR reads, giving one row per CDR3 protein. The repertoire holds about 420,000 distinct CDR3 sequences, with roughly 14% as singletons. CDR1 is DFQATT and CDR2 is SNEGSKA in the germline V gene (reference sequence). The CDR3 length is 14 residues. The junction had 4 bases not matched to a gene; V was cut back by 4 bases and J by 2 bases. If no ophthalmopathy progression occurred within 18 months, Graves' hyperthyroidism was stable. With a duration under 2 months, the hyperthyroidism was newly diagnosed in patients aged 18 to 65. Diagnoses rested on clinical symptoms, serum thyroxine and TRAb, thyroid ultrasound and orbital computed tomography.

This clonotype has a handful of counts. The sequenced material came from blood. V and J are TRBV20-1 and TRBJ1-5, with 8 bases that match TRBD1. This TCR came from a young woman with Graves' hyperthyroidism. The CDR3: CSATMTGGNQPQHF. The CDR3 coding sequence is TGCAGTGCTACTATGACAGGGGGCAATCAGCCCCAGCATTTT.